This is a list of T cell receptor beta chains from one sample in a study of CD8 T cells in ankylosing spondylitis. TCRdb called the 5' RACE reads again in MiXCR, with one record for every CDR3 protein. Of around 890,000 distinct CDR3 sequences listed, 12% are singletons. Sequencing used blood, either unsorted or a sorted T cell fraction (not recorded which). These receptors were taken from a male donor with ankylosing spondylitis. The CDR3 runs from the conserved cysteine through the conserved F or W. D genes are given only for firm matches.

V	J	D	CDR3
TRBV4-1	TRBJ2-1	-	CASSPGLYNNEQFF
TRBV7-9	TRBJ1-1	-	CASSLKGTVATEAFF
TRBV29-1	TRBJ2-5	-	CSVASAETQYF
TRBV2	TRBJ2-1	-	CASSEGFSSYNEQFF
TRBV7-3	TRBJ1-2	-	CASSFQGGPYYGYTF
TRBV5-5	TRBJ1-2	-	CASSLEGHNYGYTF
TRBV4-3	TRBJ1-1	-	CASSQDLTEGTEAFF
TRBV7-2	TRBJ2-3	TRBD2	CASRSGGADTQYF
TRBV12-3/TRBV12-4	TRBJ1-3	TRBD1	CASRNSDRGGNTIYF
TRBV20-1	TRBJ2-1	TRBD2	CSAFGLAGGNEQFF
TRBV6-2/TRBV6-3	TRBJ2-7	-	CASSYRRGLGGEQYF
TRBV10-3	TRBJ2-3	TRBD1	CALGGQGSDTQYF
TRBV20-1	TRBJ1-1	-	CSARRGSPNTEAFF
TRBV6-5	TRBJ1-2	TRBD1	CASSSPGTGNYGYTF
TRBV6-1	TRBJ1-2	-	CASRQPGYTF
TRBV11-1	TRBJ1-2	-	CASSPMGRLGYTF
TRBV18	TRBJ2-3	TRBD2	CASSPSGLTDTQYF
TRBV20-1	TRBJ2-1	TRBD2	CSARDVLAGSNQEQFF
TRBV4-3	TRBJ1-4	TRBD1	CASSQELPTGINEKLFF
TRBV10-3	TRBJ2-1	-	CAISEWGARYNEQFF
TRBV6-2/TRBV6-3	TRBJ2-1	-	CASSEVINEQFF
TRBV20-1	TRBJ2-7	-	CSARAGGGYYEQYF
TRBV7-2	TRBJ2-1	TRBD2	CASSRLAGAYNEQFF
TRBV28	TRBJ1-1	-	CASSLPGRVTEAFF
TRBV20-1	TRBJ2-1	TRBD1	CSARNTGTGGLEYEQFF
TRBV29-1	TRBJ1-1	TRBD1	CSVTGRYTEAFF
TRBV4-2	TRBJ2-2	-	CASSQGGHYTGELFF
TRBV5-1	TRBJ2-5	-	CASSLEWETQYF
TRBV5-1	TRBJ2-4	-	CASSLEPAWGNIQYF
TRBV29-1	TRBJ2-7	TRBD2	CSVTGLMMYEQYF
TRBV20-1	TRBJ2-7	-	CSATDRRGIFYEQYF
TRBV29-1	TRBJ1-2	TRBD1	CSAGTEYGYTF
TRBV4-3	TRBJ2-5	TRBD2	CASSQGSPGGTQYF
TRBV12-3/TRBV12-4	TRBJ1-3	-	CASSLFGNSGNTIYF
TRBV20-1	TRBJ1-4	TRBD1	CSARDRVGDEKLFF
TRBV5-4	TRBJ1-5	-	CASSLWGRGQPQHF
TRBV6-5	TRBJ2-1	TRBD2	CASSYGAGGPDNEQFF
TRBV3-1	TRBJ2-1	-	CASSQQGINEQFF
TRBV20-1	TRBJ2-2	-	CSASRQAATGELFF
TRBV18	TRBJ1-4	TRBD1	CASSPDRDEKLFF
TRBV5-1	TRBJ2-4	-	CASSFNGAKNIQYF
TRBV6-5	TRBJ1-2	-	CASTSTTGIIAEGYTF
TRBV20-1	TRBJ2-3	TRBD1	CSARRGQGVDTQYF
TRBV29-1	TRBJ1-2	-	CSVEVSSYGYTF
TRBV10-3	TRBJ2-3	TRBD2	CAIRSLAGGTTDTQYF
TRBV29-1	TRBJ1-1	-	CSVGEGVGTEAFF
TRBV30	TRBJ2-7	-	CAWSVTAYEQYF
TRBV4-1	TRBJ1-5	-	CASSQPLVSQPQHF
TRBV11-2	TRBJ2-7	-	CASSPVGTYEQYF
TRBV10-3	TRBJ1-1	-	CAISESVPNSGTEAFF
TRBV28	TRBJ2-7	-	CASGVKIHYEQYF
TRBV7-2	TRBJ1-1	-	CASSATAGGGAFF
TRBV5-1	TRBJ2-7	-	CASSLAGTTEQYF